The 22 T cell receptor beta chains in this list originate from one sample, sequenced in a study of T cell responses to AZD1222 COVID-19 vaccine. Here immunoSEQ multiplex PCR was the method, and the copy in TCRdb shows in-frame clones only, minus some. This repertoire shows roughly 66,000 clones, 65% to 85% found once; its top ten account for about 7%. Specimen: peripheral blood, collected on day 0 of AZD1222 vaccination. The source is an adult in good health.

The chain links TRBV6-6 to TRBJ2-7; the D is unclear. Trimming left V 5 bases short and J 4 bases short, with 12 bases between. This CDR3 region has 13 residues. Germline V gives CDR1 MNHNY, CDR2 SVGAGI (reference sequence). The CDR3 DNA reads as TGTGCCAGCAGTCGCGAAACAGCATACGAGCAGTACTTC. This sequence encodes CASSRETAYEQYF.

The chain employs TRBV15 and TRBJ2-2, with D tentatively TRBD1 (7 bases). V was cut by 7 bases and J by 3 bases, with 15 bases left in between. The CDR3 is made up of 15 amino acids. CDR1 and CDR2 from the germline V gene are LNHNV and YYDKDF (reference sequence). This CDR3 is CATMQGGRDTGELFF. The DNA of the CDR3 is TGTGCCACCATGCAGGGGGGAAGGGACACCGGGGAGCTGTTTTTT.

The chain combines TRBV27 with TRBJ1-6, with TRBD1 identical over 7 bases. V dropped 1 base and J dropped 8; count of bases not matched to a gene: 17. In germline, CDR1 is MNHEY, CDR2 SMNVEV (reference sequence). CDR3 length: 19 residues. The CDR3 nucleotides are TGTGCCAGCAGTTTATTAAGAGTCGGGACAGTCGTTGGGGATTCACCCCTCCACTTT. Its protein product is CASSLLRVGTVVGDSPLHF.

The V call is TRBV19, the J call TRBJ1-1, with a weak D call TRBD1 (6 bases). Trimming removed 1 base at V and 5 bases at J, with 17 bases between. The CDR3 has 16 residues. CDR1 and CDR2 from the germline V gene are LNHDA and SQIVND (reference sequence). The CDR3 nucleotides read TGTGCCAGTAGTATAGGTTGGACAACCCAGGGGACTGAAGCTTTCTTT. Its translation: CASSIGWTTQGTEAFF.

This rearrangement joins TRBV20-1 to TRBJ2-1; D is possibly TRBD1 or TRBD2 (5 bases each). V shed 3 bases and J shed 4 bases, with 13 bases lying between them. Germline-derived CDR1 and CDR2 are DFQATT and SNEGSKA (reference sequence). The CDR3 contains 14 residues. DNA for the CDR3: TGCAGTGCTAGTTCTAACAGGAGGTACAATGAGCAGTTCTTC. As protein: CSASSNRRYNEQFF.

The chain employs TRBV7-9 and TRBJ2-3; perhaps TRBD1 as D (5 bases). The CDR3 has 14 amino acids. V gave up 6 bases and J gave up 2 bases, with 12 bases separating them. Germline CDR1 is SEHNR and CDR2 is FQNEAQ (reference sequence). CDR3 sequence reads: CASSVETVTDTQYF. CDR3 bases: TGTGCCAGCAGTGTTGAGACAGTCACAGATACGCAGTATTTT. Filled out from reference TRBV7-9 and TRBJ2-3, the complete variable domain reads DTGVSQNPRHKITKRGQNVTFRCDPISEHNRLYWYRQTLGQGPEFLTYFQNEAQLEKSRLLSDRFSAERPKGSFSTLEIQRTEQGDSAMYLCASSVETVTDTQYFGPGTRLTVL.

This clone was detected a few times. This sequence joins TRBV4-2 and TRBJ2-7, with TRBD2 matching 11 bases. J was trimmed by 3 bases and V by 0 bases; bases with no gene match: 13. Germline V gene sequence: CDR1 LGHNA, CDR2 YNFKEQ. The CDR3 loop spans 19 amino acids. The CDR3 loop is CASSQEAELAGDPLYEQYF. In DNA, the CDR3 is TGTGCCAGCAGCCAAGAAGCGGAACTAGCGGGGGATCCACTCTACGAGCAGTACTTC.

V gene TRBV6-4 combines with J gene TRBJ1-6; D perhaps matches TRBD1 (5 bases). Trimming removed 0 bases at V and 10 bases at J, with 19 bases between. This CDR3 comprises 17 residues. Germline-derived CDR1 and CDR2 are MRHNA and SNTAGT. CDR3 region: CASSDSGMGRDQSPLHF. As DNA, the CDR3 is TGTGCCAGCAGTGACTCGGGGATGGGCAGGGATCAATCACCCCTCCACTTT.

V is TRBV19 and J is TRBJ2-5; 8 nucleotides line up with TRBD1. This CDR3 is built from 12 residues. The germline gives CDR1 LNHDA, CDR2 SQIVND (reference sequence). Unmatched junction bases numbered 4, after V lost 7 bases and J lost 6 bases. CDR3 DNA: TGTGCCAGTAAGGGACAGGCGCAGACCCAGTACTTC. Its translation: CASKGQAQTQYF.

The chain carries TRBV10-3 and TRBJ2-4; the D gene is possibly TRBD2 (5 bases). V lost 0 bases, J lost 8 bases, and 11 bases lay in between. The CDR3 is made up of 14 amino acids. The germline CDR1 and CDR2 sequences are ENHRY and SYGVKD. CDR3 sequence reads: CAISESLVGDIQYF. CDR3 nucleotide sequence: TGTGCCATCAGTGAGTCTCTAGTCGGGGACATTCAGTACTTC.

CDR3 in DNA: TGTGCCAGCAGTCTACAGGGGGATGTCGGGGAGCTGTTTTTT. Amino acid sequence: CASSLQGDVGELFF. The J gene is TRBJ2-2, the V gene TRBV7-2; 8 bases fit TRBD1. With V trimmed by 6 bases and J by 7 bases, 7 bases remained unmatched. CDR1 and CDR2 from the germline V gene are SGHTA and FQGNSA. This CDR3 comprises 14 residues.

The CDR3 is CASSLGPLETQYF. DNA for the CDR3: TGTGCCAGTAGCCTGGGGCCGCTAGAGACCCAGTACTTC. The chain is built from TRBV19 and TRBJ2-5; maybe TRBD1 (5 bases). Germline loops: CDR1 LNHDA, CDR2 SQIVND (reference sequence). The CDR3 is 13 amino acids. The V gene lost 6 bases and the J gene lost 4 bases, with 12 bases spanning the gap.

This clone has a single count. This chain connects TRBV15 to TRBJ2-2; 8 bases align to TRBD2. There are 13 residues in the CDR3. V trimming: 5 bases; J trimming: 7 bases; junction bases outside the gene matches: 3. Germline V gives CDR1 LNHNV, CDR2 YYDKDF (reference sequence). As DNA, the CDR3 is TGTGCCACCAGCCAGCGGGGGAACGGGGAGCTGTTTTTT. Amino acid sequence: CATSQRGNGELFF.

Only one count was recorded for this clone. The V gene is TRBV4-2, the J gene TRBJ2-7, with TRBD1 matching over 8 bases. Germline CDR1 LGHNA, CDR2 YNFKEQ. J lost 0 bases, V lost 1 base, and 2 bases had no gene match. The CDR3 runs to 15 residues. In nucleotides, the CDR3 is TGTGCCAGCAGCCAAGCCCAGGGGGCCTCCTACGAGCAGTACTTC. Encoded protein: CASSQAQGASYEQYF.

The V call is TRBV5-1, the J call TRBJ1-2; TRBD1 is a possible D gene (6 bases). Germline CDR1 reads SGHRS; CDR2 reads YFSETQ. This CDR3 has 13 amino acids. The V end was cut by 7 bases, the J end by 6 bases, with 16 bases between. This CDR3 is CASSSSGQNGYTF. The CDR3 nucleotides read TGCGCCAGCTCGTCATCTGGACAGAATGGCTACACCTTC.

The gene calls are TRBV27 and TRBJ2-7; D gene uncertain. This CDR3 region has 11 residues. Germline V CDR1 and CDR2: MNHEY, SMNVEV (reference sequence). V was cut by 4 bases and J by 9 bases, with 10 bases left in between. CDR3 nucleotide sequence: TGTGCCAGCAGTTCTACGCGGAGGCAGTACTTC. Protein: CASSSTRRQYF.

The chain carries TRBV4-2 and TRBJ2-3, with unresolved D. This CDR3 spans 14 amino acids. Germline V lookup: CDR1 LGHNA, CDR2 YNFKEQ. V was shortened by 0 bases and J by 0 bases, with 4 bases between the two germline ends. The CDR3 nucleotides are TGTGCCAGCAGCCAAGAGTGGAGCACAGATACGCAGTATTTT. Its translation is CASSQEWSTDTQYF.

This clone came up once. The chain joins TRBV7-9 to TRBJ1-2, with 8 nucleotides matching TRBD1. Per germline, CDR1 SEHNR and CDR2 FQNEAQ (reference sequence). This CDR3 comprises 13 residues. The trim removed 4 bases at V and 2 bases at J, leaving 0 bases unmatched. CDR3 coding DNA: TGTGCCAGCAGCTACAGGGGGAACTATGGCTACACCTTC. Translating it yields CASSYRGNYGYTF.

The chain recombines TRBV3-1 (or the pseudogene TRBV3-2) with TRBJ2-7; D might be TRBD1 (5 bases). V lost 3 bases, J lost 6 bases, and 15 bases lay in between. The CDR3 totals 14 residues. Germline CDR1 LGHDT, CDR2 YNNKEL (reference sequence). Here the CDR3 DNA reads TGTGCCAGCAGCCAGAGCAACCAGGGTCTCGAGCAGTACTTC. It codes for CASSQSNQGLEQYF.

The chain has TRBV2 and TRBJ2-3, with D perhaps matching TRBD2 (6 bases). Germline-derived CDR1 and CDR2 are SNHLY and FYNNEI. V dropped 6 bases and J dropped 5 bases, with 12 bases sitting between them. The CDR3 runs to 13 residues. In nucleotides, the CDR3 is TGTGCCAGCAGGGGGTCCGGGGGAGATACGCAGTATTTT. Translated: CASRGSGGDTQYF.

V is TRBV7-7 and J is TRBJ2-1; 8 bases match TRBD2. The V segment lost 1 base and the J segment 7 bases; nucleotides outside the gene matches: 6. The CDR3 extends over 15 amino acids. Germline-derived CDR1 and CDR2 are SSHAT and FNYEAQ (reference sequence). The CDR3 DNA is TGTGCCAGCAGCTTAGACGGGGGGGCCGAAAATGAGCAGTTCTTC. It codes for CASSLDGGAENEQFF.

The chain recombines TRBV27 with TRBJ1-2, with D perhaps matching TRBD1 (5 bases). V dropped 6 bases and J dropped 4 bases, with 15 bases sitting between them. Germline lookup yields CDR1 MNHEY and CDR2 SMNVEV (reference sequence). The CDR3 covers 14 residues. CDR3 loop: CASRPGPAPYGYTF. The CDR3, as DNA: TGTGCCAGCAGGCCAGGGCCTGCCCCCTATGGCTACACCTTC.